Detailed here is one T cell receptor beta chain. In the same sample, other DNA sequences code for this CDR3. V was pared by 1 base and J by 3 bases, with 0 bases of the junction left unmatched. Germline values: CDR1 SGHTA, CDR2 FQGNSA. The CDR3 spans 16 residues. The sample comes from a study of blood T cell repertoires in COVID-19. Study-level information: The study drew acute and convalescent COVID-19 samples from the United States, Italy and Spain. T cells, B-cell-depleted T cells, or PBMCs provided the cDNA or gDNA that served as material.

Under the authors' procedure: Scientists estimated how many nucleated cells there were by amplifying reference gene primers. Assay used: immunoSEQ multiplex PCR; TCRdb lists only in-frame clones, some missing. Clone size and V and J calls were adopted from that table, with D and trimming inferred from the DNA. The data contain around 100,000 clones, 70% to 80% of them singletons. This TCR derives from a woman aged 70-85 years with acute or convalescent COVID-19. Input material: peripheral blood. The chain links TRBV7-2 to TRBJ2-3; 14 bases agree with TRBD2. The CDR3 is CASSLGLAGGTDTQYF. CDR3 nucleotides: TGTGCCAGCAGCTTAGGACTAGCGGGGGGGACAGATACGCAGTATTTT.